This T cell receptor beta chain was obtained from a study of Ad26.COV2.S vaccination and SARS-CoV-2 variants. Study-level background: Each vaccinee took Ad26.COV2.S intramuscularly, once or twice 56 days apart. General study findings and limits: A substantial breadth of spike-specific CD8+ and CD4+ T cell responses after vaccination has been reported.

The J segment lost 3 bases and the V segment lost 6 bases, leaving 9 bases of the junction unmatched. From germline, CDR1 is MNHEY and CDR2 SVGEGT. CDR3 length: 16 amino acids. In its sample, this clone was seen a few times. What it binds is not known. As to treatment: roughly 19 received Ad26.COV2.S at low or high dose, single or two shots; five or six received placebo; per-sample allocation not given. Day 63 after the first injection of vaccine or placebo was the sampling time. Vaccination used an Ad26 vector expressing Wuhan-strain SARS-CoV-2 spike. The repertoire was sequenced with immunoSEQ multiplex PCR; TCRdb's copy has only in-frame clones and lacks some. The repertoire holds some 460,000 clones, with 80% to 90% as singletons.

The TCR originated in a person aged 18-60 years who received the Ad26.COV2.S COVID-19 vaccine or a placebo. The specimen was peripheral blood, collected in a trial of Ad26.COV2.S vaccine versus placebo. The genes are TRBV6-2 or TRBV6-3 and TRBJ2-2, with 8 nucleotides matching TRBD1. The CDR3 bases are TGTGCCAGCAGCTATAAGTCGGGACAGGACACCGGGGAGCTGTTTTTT. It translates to CASSYKSGQDTGELFF.